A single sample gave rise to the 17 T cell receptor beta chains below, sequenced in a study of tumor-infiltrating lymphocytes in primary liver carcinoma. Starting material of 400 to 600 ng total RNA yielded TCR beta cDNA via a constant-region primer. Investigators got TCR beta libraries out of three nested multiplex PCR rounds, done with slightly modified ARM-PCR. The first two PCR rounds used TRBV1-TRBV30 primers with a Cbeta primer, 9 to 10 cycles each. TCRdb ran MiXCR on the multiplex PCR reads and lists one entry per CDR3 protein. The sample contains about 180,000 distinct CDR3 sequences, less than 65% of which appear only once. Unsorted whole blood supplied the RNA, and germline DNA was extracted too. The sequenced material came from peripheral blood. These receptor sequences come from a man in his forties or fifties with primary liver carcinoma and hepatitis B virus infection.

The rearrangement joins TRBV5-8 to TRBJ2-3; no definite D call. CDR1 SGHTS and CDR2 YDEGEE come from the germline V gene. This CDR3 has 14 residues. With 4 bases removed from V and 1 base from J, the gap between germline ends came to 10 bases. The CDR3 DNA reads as TGTGCCAGCAGCCCTCGGAGAGGCACAGATACGCAGTATTTT. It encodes CASSPRRGTDTQYF.

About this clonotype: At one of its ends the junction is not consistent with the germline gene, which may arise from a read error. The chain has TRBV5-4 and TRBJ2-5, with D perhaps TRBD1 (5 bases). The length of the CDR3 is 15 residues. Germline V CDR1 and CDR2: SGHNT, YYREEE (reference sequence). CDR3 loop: CGSRPSGRVEETQYF. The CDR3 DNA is TGTGGCAGCAGGCCCTCGGGCAGGGTGGAAGAGACCCAGTACTTC.

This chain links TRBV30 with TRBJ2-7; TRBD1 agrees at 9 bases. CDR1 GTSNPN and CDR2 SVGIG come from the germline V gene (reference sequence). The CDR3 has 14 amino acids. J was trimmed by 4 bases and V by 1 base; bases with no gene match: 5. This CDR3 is CAWSEDRGVYEQYF. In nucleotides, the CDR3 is TGTGCCTGGAGTGAAGACAGGGGGGTATACGAGCAGTACTTC.

CDR3 sequence (DNA): TGCAGTGCTATTGGACTAGCGGGAGCTGGAGAGACCCAGTACTTC. Protein product: CSAIGLAGAGETQYF. The V call is TRBV20-1, the J call TRBJ2-5, with 13 bases matching TRBD2. Per the germline V gene, CDR1 is DFQATT and CDR2 is SNEGSKA (reference sequence). The V and J ends lost 4 bases and 4 bases, in that order; junction bases with no gene match: 6. The CDR3 is made up of 15 amino acids.

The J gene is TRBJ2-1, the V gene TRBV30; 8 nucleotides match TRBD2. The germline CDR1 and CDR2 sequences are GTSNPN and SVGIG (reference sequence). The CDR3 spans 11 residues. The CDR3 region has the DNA TGTGGACTAGCGACCTACAATGAGCAGTTCTTC. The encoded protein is CGLATYNEQFF. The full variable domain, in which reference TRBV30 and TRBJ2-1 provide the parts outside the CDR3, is SQTIHQWPATLVQPVGSPLSLECTVEGTSNPNLYWYRQAAGRGLQLLFYSVGIGQISSEVPQNLSASRPQDRQFILSSKKLLLSDSGFYLCGLATYNEQFFGPGTRLTVL.

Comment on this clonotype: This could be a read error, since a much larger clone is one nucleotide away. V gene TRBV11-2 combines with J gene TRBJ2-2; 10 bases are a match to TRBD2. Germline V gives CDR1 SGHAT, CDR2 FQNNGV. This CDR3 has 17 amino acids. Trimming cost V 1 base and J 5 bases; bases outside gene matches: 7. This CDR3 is CASSLVTSGTGTGELFF. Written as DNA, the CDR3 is TGTGCCAGCAGCTTAGTCACTAGCGGGACAGGTACCGGGGAGCTGTTTTTT.

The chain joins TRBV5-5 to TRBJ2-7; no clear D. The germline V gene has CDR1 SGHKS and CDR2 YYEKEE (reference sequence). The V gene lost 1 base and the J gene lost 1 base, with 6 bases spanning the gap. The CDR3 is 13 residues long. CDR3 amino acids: CASSLRQSYEQYF. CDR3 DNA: TGTGCCAGCAGCTTGCGGCAGTCCTACGAGCAGTACTTC.

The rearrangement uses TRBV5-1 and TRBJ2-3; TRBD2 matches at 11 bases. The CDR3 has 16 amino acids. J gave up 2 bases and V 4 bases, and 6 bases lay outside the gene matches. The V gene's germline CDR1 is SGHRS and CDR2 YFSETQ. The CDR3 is CASSDGLAGFTDTQYF. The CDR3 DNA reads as TGCGCCAGCAGCGACGGACTAGCGGGCTTCACAGATACGCAGTATTTT. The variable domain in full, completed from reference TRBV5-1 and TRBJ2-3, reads KAGVTQTPRYLIKTRGQQVTLSCSPISGHRSVSWYQQTPGQGLQFLFEYFSETQRNKGNFPGRFSGRQFSNSRSEMNVSTLELGDSALYLCASSDGLAGFTDTQYFGPGTRLTVL.

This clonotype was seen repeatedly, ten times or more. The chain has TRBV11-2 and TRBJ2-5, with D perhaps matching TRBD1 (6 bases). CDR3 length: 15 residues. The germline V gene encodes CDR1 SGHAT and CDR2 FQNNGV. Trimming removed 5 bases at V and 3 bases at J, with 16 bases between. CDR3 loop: CASSPQDREEETQYF. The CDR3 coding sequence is TGTGCCAGCAGCCCTCAGGACAGAGAGGAAGAGACCCAGTACTTC.

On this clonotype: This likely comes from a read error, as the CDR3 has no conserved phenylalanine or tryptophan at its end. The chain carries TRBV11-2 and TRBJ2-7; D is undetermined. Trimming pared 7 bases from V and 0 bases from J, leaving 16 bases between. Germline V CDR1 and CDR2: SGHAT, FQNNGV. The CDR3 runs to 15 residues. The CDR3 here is CASILRSRLSYEQYL. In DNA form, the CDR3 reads TGTGCCAGCATCTTGAGAAGCAGACTCTCCTACGAGCAGTACCTC.

This chain's CDR3 is CASSLGASGSYEQYF. CDR3 bases: TGTGCCAGCAGCTTAGGGGCCAGCGGCTCCTACGAGCAGTACTTC. This chain uses TRBV7-8 with TRBJ2-7; a weak D match, TRBD2 (5 bases). Germline V gene lookup returns CDR1 SGHVS and CDR2 FQNEAQ. This CDR3 has 15 amino acids. Trimming left V 1 base short and J 0 bases short, with 10 bases between. The variable domain in full, with the rest retrieved from reference TRBV7-8 and TRBJ2-7, is GAGVSQSPRYKVAKRGQDVALRCDPISGHVSLFWYQQALGQGPEFLTYFQNEAQLDKSGLPSDRFFAERPEGSVSTLKIQRTQQEDSAVYLCASSLGASGSYEQYFGPGTRLTVT.

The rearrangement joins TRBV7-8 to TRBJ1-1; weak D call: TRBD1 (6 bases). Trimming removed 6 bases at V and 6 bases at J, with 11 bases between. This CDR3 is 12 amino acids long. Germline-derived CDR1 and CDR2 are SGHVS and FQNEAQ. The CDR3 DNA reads TGTGCCAGCAGTCCACAGGGCGCTGAAGCTTTCTTT. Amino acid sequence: CASSPQGAEAFF.

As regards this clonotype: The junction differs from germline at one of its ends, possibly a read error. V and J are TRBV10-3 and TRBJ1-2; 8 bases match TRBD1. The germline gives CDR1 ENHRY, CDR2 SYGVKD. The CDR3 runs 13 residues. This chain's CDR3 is CAISVGQDGGHTF. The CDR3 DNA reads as TGTGCCATCAGTGTGGGACAGGACGGTGGCCACACCTTC.

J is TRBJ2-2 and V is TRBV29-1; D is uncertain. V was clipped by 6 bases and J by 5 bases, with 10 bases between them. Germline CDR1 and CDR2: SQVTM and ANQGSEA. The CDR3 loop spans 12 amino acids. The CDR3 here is CSVDVGTGELFF. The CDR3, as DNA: TGCAGCGTAGATGTGGGGACCGGGGAGCTGTTTTTT.

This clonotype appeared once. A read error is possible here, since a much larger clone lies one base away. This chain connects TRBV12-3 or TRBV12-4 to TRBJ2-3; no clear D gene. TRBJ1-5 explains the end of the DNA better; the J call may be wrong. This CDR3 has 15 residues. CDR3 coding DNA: TGTGCCAGCAGTCCCGGACTAGCGGGATCAGATACGCAGCATTTT. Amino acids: CASSPGLAGSDTQHF.

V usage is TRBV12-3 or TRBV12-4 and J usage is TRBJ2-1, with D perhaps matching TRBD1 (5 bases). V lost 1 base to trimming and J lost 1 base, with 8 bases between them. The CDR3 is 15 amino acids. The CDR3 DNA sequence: TGTGCCAGCAGTTTAGGGACACCTTCCTACAATGAGCAGTTCTTC. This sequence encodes CASSLGTPSYNEQFF.

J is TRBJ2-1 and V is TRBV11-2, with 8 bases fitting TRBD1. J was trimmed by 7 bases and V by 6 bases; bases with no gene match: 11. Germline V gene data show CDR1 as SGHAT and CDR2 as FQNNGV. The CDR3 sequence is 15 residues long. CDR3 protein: CASRAGRGRRNEQFF. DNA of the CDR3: TGTGCCAGCAGAGCAGGCAGGGGGCGGCGGAATGAGCAGTTCTTC.